Below are 7 T cell receptor beta chains sequenced from a single sample in a study of CD8+CD57+ T cells in acquired aplastic anemia. Genomic DNA, serving as template, underwent TCR beta VDJ and CDR3 profiling. TCRdb called the reads again in MiXCR, with one record for every CDR3 protein. The data contain about 220,000 distinct CDR3 sequences, approximately 35% of them seen just once; the ten biggest clones take up 1% to 1.3%. Sequencing input: sorted CD4+, CD8+, or CD8+CD57+ T cells (not recorded which) from PBMCs. All receptors derive from a human donor in good health, serving as a control.

The chain links TRBV11-1 to TRBJ1-3, with 9 bases lining up with TRBD1. V dropped 7 bases and J dropped 0; count of bases not matched to a gene: 7. Germline lookup yields CDR1 SGHAT and CDR2 FQDESV (reference sequence). The CDR3 runs to 16 residues. Written as DNA, the CDR3 is TGTGCCAGCACCCGGACAGGGGCTAGCTCTGGAAACACCATATATTTT. Translating it yields CASTRTGASSGNTIYF.

The V call is TRBV20-1, the J call TRBJ2-7; D perhaps matches TRBD1 (6 bases). Germline values: CDR1 DFQATT, CDR2 SNEGSKA (reference sequence). The CDR3 sequence is 11 residues long. Trimming pared 5 bases from V and 6 bases from J, leaving 11 bases between. CDR3 loop: CSAYRVAEQYF. For the CDR3, the DNA is TGCAGTGCTTACAGGGTCGCCGAGCAGTACTTC.

The J gene is TRBJ1-2, the V gene TRBV29-1; 7 bases match TRBD1. This CDR3 has 13 residues. The germline V gene encodes CDR1 SQVTM and CDR2 ANQGSEA. The J segment lost 4 bases and the V segment lost 5 bases, leaving 7 bases of the junction unmatched. CDR3 region: CSVRQGHGYGYTF. The DNA of the CDR3 is TGCAGCGTTCGACAGGGCCATGGCTATGGCTACACCTTC.

The chain is built from TRBV7-8 and TRBJ1-1; D may be TRBD1 (5 bases). The V gene lost 5 bases and the J gene lost 3 bases, with 16 bases spanning the gap. The CDR3 has 15 amino acids. CDR1 and CDR2 from the germline V gene are SGHVS and FQNEAQ. This CDR3 reads CASSDSYRRDTEAFF. CDR3 sequence (DNA): TGTGCCAGCAGCGACTCCTACCGCAGGGACACTGAAGCTTTCTTT.

As regards this clonotype: A much bigger clone sits one base away, suggesting this may be a read error. V usage is TRBV2 and J usage is TRBJ1-3; 7 nucleotides align to TRBD1. Germline V gene sequence: CDR1 SNHLY, CDR2 FYNNEI. CDR3 length: 16 amino acids. CDR3 in amino acids: CASRSRQGGSGNTTYF. DNA for the CDR3: TGTGCCAGCAGGAGCCGACAGGGTGGCTCTGGAAACACCACATATTTT.

For this clonotype: Because the CDR3 is missing its conserved closing phenylalanine or tryptophan, this is likely a read error. Because the CDR3's place on the DNA is in doubt, the DNA is left out and the CDR3 is given as listed by TCRdb. This chain uses TRBV24-1 with TRBJ1-6; the table's D call of TRBD1 was not tested on the DNA. The V gene's germline CDR1 is KGHDR and CDR2 SFDVKD. Counting both end residues, the CDR3 totals 11 amino acids. CDR3: CATLEPRTGPA.

The chain couples TRBV29-1 to TRBJ2-5, with D possibly being TRBD1 (6 bases). The V end was cut by 1 base, the J end by 5 bases, with 8 bases between. Germline CDR1 is SQVTM and CDR2 is ANQGSEA. This CDR3 has 12 residues. The CDR3 nucleotides read TGCAGCGTTGAAGGGCAGGGGGAGACCCAGTACTTC. Amino acids: CSVEGQGETQYF.